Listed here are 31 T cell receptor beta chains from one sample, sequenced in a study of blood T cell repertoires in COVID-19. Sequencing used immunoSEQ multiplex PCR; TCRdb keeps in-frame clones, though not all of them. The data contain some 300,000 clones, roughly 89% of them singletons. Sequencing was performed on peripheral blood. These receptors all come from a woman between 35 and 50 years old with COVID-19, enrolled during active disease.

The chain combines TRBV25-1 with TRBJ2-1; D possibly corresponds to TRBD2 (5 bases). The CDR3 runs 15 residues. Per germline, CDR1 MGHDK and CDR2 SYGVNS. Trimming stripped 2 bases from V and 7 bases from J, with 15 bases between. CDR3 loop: CASSERRSRDNEQFF. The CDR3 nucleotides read TGTGCCAGCAGTGAAAGGCGATCACGGGATAATGAGCAGTTCTTC. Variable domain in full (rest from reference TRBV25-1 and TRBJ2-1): EADIYQTPRYLVIGTGKKITLECSQTMGHDKMYWYQQDPGMELHLIHYSYGVNSTEKGDLSSESTVSRIRTEHFPLTLESARPSHTSQYLCASSERRSRDNEQFFGPGTRLTVL.

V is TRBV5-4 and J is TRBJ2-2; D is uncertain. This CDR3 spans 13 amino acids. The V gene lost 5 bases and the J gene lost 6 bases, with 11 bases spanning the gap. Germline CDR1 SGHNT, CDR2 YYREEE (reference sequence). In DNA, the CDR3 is TGTGCCAGCAGGCTCGACTTGGCCGGGGAGCTGTTTTTT. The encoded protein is CASRLDLAGELFF.

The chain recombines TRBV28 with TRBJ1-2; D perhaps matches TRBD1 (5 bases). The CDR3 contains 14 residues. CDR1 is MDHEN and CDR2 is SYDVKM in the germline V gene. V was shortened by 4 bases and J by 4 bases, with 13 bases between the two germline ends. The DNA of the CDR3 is TGTGCCAGCAGTTCGCGACAGACCTTCTATGGCTACACCTTC. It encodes CASSSRQTFYGYTF.

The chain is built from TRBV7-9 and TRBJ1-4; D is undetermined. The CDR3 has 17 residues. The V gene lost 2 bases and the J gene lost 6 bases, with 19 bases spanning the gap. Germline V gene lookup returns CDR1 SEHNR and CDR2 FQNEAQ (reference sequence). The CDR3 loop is CASSLTQKGGWDEKLFF. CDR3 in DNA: TGTGCCAGCAGCTTAACACAAAAGGGAGGATGGGATGAAAAACTGTTTTTT.

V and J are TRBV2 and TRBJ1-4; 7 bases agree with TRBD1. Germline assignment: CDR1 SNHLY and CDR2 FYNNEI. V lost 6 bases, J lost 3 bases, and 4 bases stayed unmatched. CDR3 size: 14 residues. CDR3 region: CASSVGQPNEKLFF. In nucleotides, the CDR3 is TGTGCCAGCAGCGTGGGACAGCCTAATGAAAAACTGTTTTTT.

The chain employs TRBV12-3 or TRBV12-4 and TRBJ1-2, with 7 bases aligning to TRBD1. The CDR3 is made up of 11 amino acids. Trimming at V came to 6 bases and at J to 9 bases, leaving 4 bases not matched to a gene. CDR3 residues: CASSTGQSYTF. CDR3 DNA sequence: TGTGCCAGCAGCACGGGACAGAGCTACACCTTC.

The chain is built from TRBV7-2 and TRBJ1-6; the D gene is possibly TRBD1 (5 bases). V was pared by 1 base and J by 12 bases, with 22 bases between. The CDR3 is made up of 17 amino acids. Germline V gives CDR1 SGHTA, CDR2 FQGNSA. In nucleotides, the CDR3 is TGTGCCAGCAGCTTAGTGAGCGGGACCCCCCTGATAGGACCCCTCCACTTT. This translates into CASSLVSGTPLIGPLHF.

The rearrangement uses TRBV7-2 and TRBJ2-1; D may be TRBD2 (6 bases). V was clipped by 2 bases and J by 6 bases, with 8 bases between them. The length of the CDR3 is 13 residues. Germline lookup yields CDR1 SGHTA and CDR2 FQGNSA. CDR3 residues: CASSLQGGNEQFF. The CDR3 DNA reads TGTGCCAGCAGCTTACAGGGAGGCAATGAGCAGTTCTTC.

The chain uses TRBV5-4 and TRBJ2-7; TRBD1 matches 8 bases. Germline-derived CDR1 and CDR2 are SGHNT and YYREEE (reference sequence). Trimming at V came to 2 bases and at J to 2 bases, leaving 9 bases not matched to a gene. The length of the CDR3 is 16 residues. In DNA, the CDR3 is TGTGCCAGCAGCTTCCCTACAGGGGGTAGGACCTACGAGCAGTACTTC. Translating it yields CASSFPTGGRTYEQYF. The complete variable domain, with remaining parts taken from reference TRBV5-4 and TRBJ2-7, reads ETGVTQSPTHLIKTRGQQVTLRCSSQSGHNTVSWYQQALGQGPQFIFQYYREEENGRGNFPPRFSGLQFPNYSSELNVNALELDDSALYLCASSFPTGGRTYEQYFGPGTRLTVT.

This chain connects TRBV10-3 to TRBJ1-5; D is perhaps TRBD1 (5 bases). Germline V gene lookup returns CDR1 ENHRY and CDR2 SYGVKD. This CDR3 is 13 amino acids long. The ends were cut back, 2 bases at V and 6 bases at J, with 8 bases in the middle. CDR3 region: CAISEGGGQPQHF. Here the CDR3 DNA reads TGTGCCATCAGTGAGGGGGGGGGTCAGCCCCAGCATTTT.

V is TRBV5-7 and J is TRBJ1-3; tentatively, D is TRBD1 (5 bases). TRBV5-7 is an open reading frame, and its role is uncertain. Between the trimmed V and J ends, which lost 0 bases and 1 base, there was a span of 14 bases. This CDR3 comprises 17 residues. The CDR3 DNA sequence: TGTGCCAGCAGCTTGGCGCGCAAGCAGGGATCTGGAAACACCATATATTTT. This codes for CASSLARKQGSGNTIYF.

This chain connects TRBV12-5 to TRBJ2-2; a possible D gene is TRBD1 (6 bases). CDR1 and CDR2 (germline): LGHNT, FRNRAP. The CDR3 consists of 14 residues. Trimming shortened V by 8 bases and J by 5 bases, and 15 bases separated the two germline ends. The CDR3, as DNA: TGTGCTAGTTCACAGGGCTCGACAACCGGGGAGCTGTTTTTT. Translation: CASSQGSTTGELFF. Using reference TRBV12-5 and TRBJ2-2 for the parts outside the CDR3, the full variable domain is DARVTQTPRHKVTEMGQEVTMRCQPILGHNTVFWYRQTMMQGLELLAYFRNRAPLDDSGMPKDRFSAEMPDATLATLKIQPSEPRDSAVYFCASSQGSTTGELFFGEGSRLTVL.

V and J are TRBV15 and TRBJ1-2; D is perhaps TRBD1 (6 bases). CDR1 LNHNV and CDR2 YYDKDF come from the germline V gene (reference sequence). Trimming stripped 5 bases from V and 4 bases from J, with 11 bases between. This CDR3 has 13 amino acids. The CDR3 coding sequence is TGTGCCACCAGCCAGGGGTGGGGCTATGGCTACACCTTC. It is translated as CATSQGWGYGYTF.

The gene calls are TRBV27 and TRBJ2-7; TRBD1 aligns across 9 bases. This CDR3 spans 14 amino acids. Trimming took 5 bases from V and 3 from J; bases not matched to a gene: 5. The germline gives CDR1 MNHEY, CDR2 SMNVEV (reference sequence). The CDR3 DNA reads TGTGCCAGCAGTCCCGGGACAGGGTACTACGAGCAGTACTTC. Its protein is CASSPGTGYYEQYF.

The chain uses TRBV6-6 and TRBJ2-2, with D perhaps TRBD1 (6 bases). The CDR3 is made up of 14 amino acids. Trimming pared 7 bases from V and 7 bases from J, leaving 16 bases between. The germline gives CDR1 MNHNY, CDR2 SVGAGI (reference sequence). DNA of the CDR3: TGTGCCAGCACGAGGCAGGGGCGTAACGGGGAGCTGTTTTTT. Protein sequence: CASTRQGRNGELFF.

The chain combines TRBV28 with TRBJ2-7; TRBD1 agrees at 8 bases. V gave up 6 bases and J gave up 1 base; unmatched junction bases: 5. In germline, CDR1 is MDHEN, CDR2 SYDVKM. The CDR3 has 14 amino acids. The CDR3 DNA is TGTGCCAGCAGCGCGGACAGGGCTTCCTACGAGCAGTACTTC. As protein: CASSADRASYEQYF.

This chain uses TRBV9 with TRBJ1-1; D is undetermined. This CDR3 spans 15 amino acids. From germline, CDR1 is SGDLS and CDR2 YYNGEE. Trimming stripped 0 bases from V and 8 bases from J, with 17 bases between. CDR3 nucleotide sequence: TGTGCCAGCAGCGTAGGACTAAACCAAGTCACCGAAGCTTTCTTT. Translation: CASSVGLNQVTEAFF.

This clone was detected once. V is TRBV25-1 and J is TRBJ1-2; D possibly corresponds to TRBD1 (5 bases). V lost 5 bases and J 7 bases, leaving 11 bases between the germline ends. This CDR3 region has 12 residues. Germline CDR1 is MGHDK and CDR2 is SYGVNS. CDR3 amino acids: CASSLRVGGYTF. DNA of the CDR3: TGTGCCAGCAGTCTCAGGGTGGGTGGCTACACCTTC.

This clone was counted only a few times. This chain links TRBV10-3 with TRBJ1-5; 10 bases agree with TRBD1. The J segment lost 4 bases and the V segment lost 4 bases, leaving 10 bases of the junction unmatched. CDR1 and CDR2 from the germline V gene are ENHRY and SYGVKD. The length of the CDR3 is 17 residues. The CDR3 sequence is CAISGQGTGVGNQPQHF. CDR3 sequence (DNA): TGTGCCATCAGTGGACAAGGGACAGGGGTAGGTAATCAGCCCCAGCATTTT.

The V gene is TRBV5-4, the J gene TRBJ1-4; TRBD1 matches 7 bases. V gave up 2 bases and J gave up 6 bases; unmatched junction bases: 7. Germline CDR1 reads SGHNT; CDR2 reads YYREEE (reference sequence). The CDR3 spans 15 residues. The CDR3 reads CASSLNEQGYEKLFF. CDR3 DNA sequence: TGTGCCAGCAGCTTAAATGAACAGGGGTATGAAAAACTGTTTTTT.

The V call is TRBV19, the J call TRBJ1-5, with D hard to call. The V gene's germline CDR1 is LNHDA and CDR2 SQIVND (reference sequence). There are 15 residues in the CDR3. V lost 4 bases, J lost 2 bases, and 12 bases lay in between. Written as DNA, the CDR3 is TGTGCCAGTAGTAAACAAACCCGGGGCAATCAGCCCCAGCATTTT. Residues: CASSKQTRGNQPQHF.

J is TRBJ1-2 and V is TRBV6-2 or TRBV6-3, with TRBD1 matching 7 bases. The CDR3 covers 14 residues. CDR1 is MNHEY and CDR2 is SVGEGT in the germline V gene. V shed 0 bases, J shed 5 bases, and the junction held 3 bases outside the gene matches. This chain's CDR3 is CASSYSQQGYGYTF. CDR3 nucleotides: TGTGCCAGCAGTTACTCGCAACAGGGGTATGGCTACACCTTC.

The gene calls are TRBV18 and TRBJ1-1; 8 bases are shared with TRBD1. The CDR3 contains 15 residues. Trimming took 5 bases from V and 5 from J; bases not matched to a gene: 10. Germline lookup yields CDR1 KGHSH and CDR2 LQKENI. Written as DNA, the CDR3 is TGTGCCAGCTCAGGGGCAGGGGGCTTGTCGACTGAAGCTTTCTTT. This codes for CASSGAGGLSTEAFF.

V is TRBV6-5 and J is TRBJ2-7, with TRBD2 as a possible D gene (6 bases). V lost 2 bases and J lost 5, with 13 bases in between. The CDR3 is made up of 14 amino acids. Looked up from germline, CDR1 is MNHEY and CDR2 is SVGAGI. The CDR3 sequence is CASSYRGTDDEQYF. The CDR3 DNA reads TGTGCCAGCAGTTACCGGGGGACGGACGACGAGCAGTACTTC.

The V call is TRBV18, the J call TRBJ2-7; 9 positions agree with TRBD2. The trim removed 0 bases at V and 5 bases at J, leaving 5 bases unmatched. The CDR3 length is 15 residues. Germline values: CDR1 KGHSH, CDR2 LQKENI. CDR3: CASSPPGGRANEQYF. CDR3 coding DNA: TGTGCCAGCTCACCACCGGGCGGGAGGGCCAACGAGCAGTACTTC.

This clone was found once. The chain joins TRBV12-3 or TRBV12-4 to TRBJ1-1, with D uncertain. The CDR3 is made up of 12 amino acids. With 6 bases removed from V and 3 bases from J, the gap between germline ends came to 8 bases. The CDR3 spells CASSLQYTEAFF. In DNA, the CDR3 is TGTGCCAGCAGCTTACAGTACACTGAAGCTTTCTTT.

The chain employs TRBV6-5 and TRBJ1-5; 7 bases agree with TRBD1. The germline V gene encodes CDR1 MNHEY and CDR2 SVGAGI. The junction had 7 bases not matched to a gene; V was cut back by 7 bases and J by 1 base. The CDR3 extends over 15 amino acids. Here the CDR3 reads CASKADRASNQPQHF. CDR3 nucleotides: TGTGCCAGCAAAGCCGACAGGGCCAGCAATCAGCCCCAGCATTTT.

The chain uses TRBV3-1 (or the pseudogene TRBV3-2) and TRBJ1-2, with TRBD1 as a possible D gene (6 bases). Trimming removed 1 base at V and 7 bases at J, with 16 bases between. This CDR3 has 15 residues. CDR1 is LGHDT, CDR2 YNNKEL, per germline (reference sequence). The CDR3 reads CASSQGLQGFAGYTF. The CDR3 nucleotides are TGTGCCAGCAGCCAAGGACTACAGGGCTTTGCTGGCTACACCTTC.

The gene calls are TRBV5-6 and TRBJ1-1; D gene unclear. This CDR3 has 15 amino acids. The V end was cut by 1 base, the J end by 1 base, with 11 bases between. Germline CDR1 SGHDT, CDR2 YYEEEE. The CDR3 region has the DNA TGTGCCAGCAGCTTGTTGGGCCCTGGGAACACTGAAGCTTTCTTT. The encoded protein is CASSLLGPGNTEAFF.

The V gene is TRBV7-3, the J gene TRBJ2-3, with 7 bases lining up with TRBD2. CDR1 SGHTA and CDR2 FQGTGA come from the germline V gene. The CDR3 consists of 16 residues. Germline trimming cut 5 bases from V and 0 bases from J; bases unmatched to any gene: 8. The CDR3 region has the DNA TGTGCCAGCAGCCTGGTGGGTAGCGGGAGCACAGATACGCAGTATTTT. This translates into CASSLVGSGSTDTQYF.

The CDR3 protein is CASSIGTGAYNEQFF. CDR3 bases: TGTGCCAGCAGTATAGGGACAGGGGCTTACAATGAGCAGTTCTTC. V gene TRBV28 combines with J gene TRBJ2-1, with 10 positions matching TRBD1. This CDR3 spans 15 amino acids. The V and J ends lost 5 bases and 4 bases, in that order; junction bases with no gene match: 5. Germline V CDR1 and CDR2: MDHEN, SYDVKM.